Listed below are T cell receptor beta chains from one sample, sequenced in a study of T cell clones after liver transplantation. Generated by immunoSEQ multiplex PCR, the TCRdb table keeps only in-frame clones and is missing some. The profile shows about 120,000 clones, roughly nine tenths of them singletons. Sequenced material: CD4+ T cells from blood, taken 12 months after liver transplant. All receptors derive from a human patient who received a liver transplant. Some T cells may be supplied by the graft donor. CDR3s include the opening cysteine and the closing phenylalanine or tryptophan. Fields, in order: D gene, clone size, V gene, J gene, CDR3 DNA, CDR3 protein. A D gene is named only where the DNA matches it firmly. Clone size appears in some rows only: once, few, many, or a class for an expanded clone.

-,-,TRBV5-1,TRBJ2-5,TGCGCCAGCAGCTTGGAAAGGGGTGAGACCCAGTACTTC,CASSLERGETQYF
-,-,TRBV15,TRBJ1-4,TGTGCCACCTCGGCCGGGGATGGGGGTAATGAAAAACTGTTTTTT,CATSAGDGGNEKLFF
-,-,TRBV27,TRBJ2-3,TGTGCCAGCAGTTTATCTCCCCCGTCCCATACGCAGTATTTT,CASSLSPPSHTQYF
-,-,TRBV5-6,TRBJ2-7,TGTGCCAGCAGCAGGGGTGGGGCGGGACCCTACGAGCAGTACTTC,CASSRGGAGPYEQYF
TRBD2,-,TRBV7-9,TRBJ2-1,TGTGCCAGCAGCGGGGGGAGGGCTGATGAGCAGTTCTTC,CASSGGRADEQFF
TRBD1,-,TRBV25-1,TRBJ1-2,TGTGCCAGCAGTGAAGGGGGACAGGGGTTCGGCTATGGCTACACCTTC,CASSEGGQGFGYGYTF
TRBD1,-,TRBV29-1,TRBJ2-7,TGCAGCGTTTGGCAGGGGGCTTCGCGGGAGCAGTACTTC,CSVWQGASREQYF
-,-,TRBV19,TRBJ1-5,TGTGCCAGTAGTATAGTTGCAGTATATAGCAATCAGCCCCAGCATTTT,CASSIVAVYSNQPQHF
-,-,TRBV5-1,TRBJ2-3,TGCGCCAGCAGGAAGTTGGGGACTGGCAGCACAGATACGCAGTATTTT,CASRKLGTGSTDTQYF
-,-,TRBV15,TRBJ2-1,TGTGCCACCAGCAGAGACGTCGCGGCCCTGAGCTCCTACAATGAGCAGTTCTTC,CATSRDVAALSSYNEQFF
-,-,TRBV29-1,TRBJ2-3,TGCAGCCCCCCGAGCACCAACTCTAGCACAGATACGCAGTATTTT,CSPPSTNSSTDTQYF
TRBD2,-,TRBV7-9,TRBJ2-7,TGTGCCAGCACTCTCCCAGCGGGAGACGAGCAGTACTTC,CASTLPAGDEQYF
-,-,TRBV10-3,TRBJ2-7,TGTGCCATAGGCCGAATGACGGCGACCTACGAGCAGTACTTC,CAIGRMTATYEQYF
-,-,TRBV27,TRBJ2-7,TGTGCCAGCAGCCAGACAGGCGGATCCAACTCCTACGAGCAGTACTTC,CASSQTGGSNSYEQYF
-,-,TRBV11-3,TRBJ2-5,TGTGCCAGCAGCACGACATGGGGGCGGGAGACCCAGTACTTC,CASSTTWGRETQYF
-,-,TRBV11-2,TRBJ2-1,TGTGCCAGCACCCTCGAGCGGATCAACAATGAGCAGTTCTTC,CASTLERINNEQFF
-,-,TRBV5-1,TRBJ2-7,TGCGCCAGCAGCTTGCGGGGCGGCGCCTACGAGCAGTACTTC,CASSLRGGAYEQYF
-,-,TRBV9,TRBJ1-4,TGTGCCAGCAGCGTAGAAGGGGCAACTAATGAAAAACTGTTTTTT,CASSVEGATNEKLFF
-,-,TRBV5-1,TRBJ2-2,TGCGCCAGCAGGTCGGCAGGGACGAACACCGGGGAGCTGTTTTTT,CASRSAGTNTGELFF
-,-,TRBV5-1,TRBJ2-7,TGCGCCAGCAGCTTGGTAGGGCGCGAGCAGTACTTC,CASSLVGREQYF
-,-,TRBV5-1,TRBJ1-1,TGCGCCAGCAGCTTGGATGGGATCAAAGCTTTCTTT,CASSLDGIKAFF
-,-,TRBV29-1,TRBJ2-5,TGCAGCCCGCGACGAGGAGAGACCCAGTACTTC,CSPRRGETQYF
-,-,TRBV5-1,TRBJ1-2,TGCGCCAGCAGCTTATCAGGGGCGAACTATGGCTACACCTTC,CASSLSGANYGYTF
-,-,TRBV18,TRBJ2-3,TGTGCCAGCTCACCACCGGGGCAGGGGTCAGATACGCAGTATTTT,CASSPPGQGSDTQYF
TRBD2,-,TRBV2,TRBJ2-1,TGTGCCAGCAGTGAAGACCGGGAGGGCCTGTTCTTC,CASSEDREGLFF
-,-,TRBV5-4,TRBJ2-5,TGTGCCAGCAGCAAGACCCAAGAGACCCAGTACTTC,CASSKTQETQYF
-,-,TRBV23-1,TRBJ2-1,TGCGCCAGCGGCCTGCGAAATGAGCAGTTCTTC,CASGLRNEQFF
-,-,TRBV18,TRBJ1-5,TGTGCCAGCTCACCAGGGGAAAATCAGCCCCAGCATTTT,CASSPGENQPQHF
-,once,TRBV7-3,TRBJ2-1,TGTGCCAGCAGCTTACGCAAGAGCTCCTACAATGAGCAGTTCTTC,CASSLRKSSYNEQFF
-,once,TRBV9,TRBJ2-7,TGTGCCAGCAGCGCCCAATCTAGCGTTCACGAGCAGTACTTC,CASSAQSSVHEQYF
-,once,TRBV6-1,TRBJ2-4,TGTGCCAGCAGTGCGCCTACGGGACACCCGTACTTC,CASSAPTGHPYF
TRBD1,-,TRBV5-6,TRBJ2-7,TGTGCCAGCAGCTCGACAGGGAGCTACGAGCAGTACTTC,CASSSTGSYEQYF
-,-,TRBV4-3,TRBJ2-5,TGCGCCAGCAGCCATAGACGGGGTTCTGTGGAGACCCAGTACTTC,CASSHRRGSVETQYF
TRBD2,-,TRBV7-2,TRBJ2-1,TGTGCCAGCAGCTTTCTAGCGGGAGTTGAGCAGTTCTTC,CASSFLAGVEQFF
-,-,TRBV9,TRBJ1-1,TGTGCCAGCAGCGTAGGAAGTGGGAAAGCTTTCTTT,CASSVGSGKAFF
TRBD2,-,TRBV28,TRBJ2-1,TGTGCCAGCAGTTTCCGAGGTCTAGCGGGAGGGGAGCAGTTCTTC,CASSFRGLAGGEQFF
TRBD2,-,TRBV29-1,TRBJ2-5,TGCAGCTCTCTTCGGGGCGGGGGATCAGAGACCCAGTACTTC,CSSLRGGGSETQYF
-,once,TRBV6-1,TRBJ2-3,TGTGCCAGCAGTGAAGCCTGGGGGCAGGGGGGTCATACGCAGTATTTT,CASSEAWGQGGHTQYF
-,-,TRBV14,TRBJ2-1,TGTGCCAGCAGCCAAGAGTTGGACAATGAGCAGTTCTTC,CASSQELDNEQFF
TRBD1,-,TRBV28,TRBJ1-2,TGTGCCAGCAGTTTACGGGGACAGGGCTATGGCTACACCTTC,CASSLRGQGYGYTF
TRBD2,-,TRBV7-3,TRBJ2-5,TGTGCCAGCAGCTTAAGAGCGGGGAACCAAGAGACCCAGTACTTC,CASSLRAGNQETQYF
-,-,TRBV19,TRBJ2-5,TGTGCCAGTAGTATAGGGGCCACGGAGACCCAGTACTTC,CASSIGATETQYF
-,-,TRBV28,TRBJ2-2,TGTGCCAGCATCAACAGGGAAGGCACCGGGGAGCTGTTTTTT,CASINREGTGELFF
TRBD2,-,TRBV27,TRBJ2-3,TGTGCCAGCAGTTTATCCCTAGCGGGAATAAGCACAGATACGCAGTATTTT,CASSLSLAGISTDTQYF
TRBD2,-,TRBV4-1,TRBJ2-7,TGCGCCAGCAGCCGGGAAGCGGGAGTAGGTAACGAGCAGTACTTC,CASSREAGVGNEQYF
TRBD1,-,TRBV28,TRBJ1-1,TGTGCCAGCCCTCCAGGGACAGGGAGCACTGAAGCTTTCTTT,CASPPGTGSTEAFF
-,-,TRBV19,TRBJ2-3,TGTGCCAGTAGTATCCGCAGAGCCACAGATACGCAGTATTTT,CASSIRRATDTQYF
-,-,TRBV7-6,TRBJ2-7,TGTGCCAGCAGCTTAGGGACCCCAGGCCTACACGAGCAGTACTTC,CASSLGTPGLHEQYF
-,-,TRBV5-1,TRBJ1-4,TGCGCCAGCTGCGCTTTGGGGCAAGGGAATGAAAAACTGTTTTTT,CASCALGQGNEKLFF